The clone carrying this TCR beta chain was detected only a few times. Its antigen is unknown. The sample belongs to a study of T-cell memory formation after mild COVID-19. TCRdb redid the calling of the 5' RACE reads with MiXCR, one entry per CDR3 protein. This table holds about 57,000 distinct CDR3 sequences, more than 10% found once. Germline V CDR1 and CDR2: SGHDT, YYEEEE. Trimming took 1 base from V and 2 from J, leaving 14 bases between them. CDR3 length equals 16 residues. General study findings and limits: Clones that contracted from day 15 to 85 were balanced CD4/CD8, while later expanders leaned CD4+.

The chain couples TRBV5-6 to TRBJ2-3, with a weak D call TRBD1 (5 bases). The TCR comes from a man aged 18 to 29 who had mild COVID-19 (a few samples of this study predate the infection). Cell type and time point are not known. Sequencing was done on a sample of PBMCs or a T cell subset sorted from them (not recorded which). The CDR3 DNA reads as TGTGCCAGCAGCTTGAGGGGAACCGGAGACACAGATACGCAGTATTTT. It translates to CASSLRGTGDTDTQYF.